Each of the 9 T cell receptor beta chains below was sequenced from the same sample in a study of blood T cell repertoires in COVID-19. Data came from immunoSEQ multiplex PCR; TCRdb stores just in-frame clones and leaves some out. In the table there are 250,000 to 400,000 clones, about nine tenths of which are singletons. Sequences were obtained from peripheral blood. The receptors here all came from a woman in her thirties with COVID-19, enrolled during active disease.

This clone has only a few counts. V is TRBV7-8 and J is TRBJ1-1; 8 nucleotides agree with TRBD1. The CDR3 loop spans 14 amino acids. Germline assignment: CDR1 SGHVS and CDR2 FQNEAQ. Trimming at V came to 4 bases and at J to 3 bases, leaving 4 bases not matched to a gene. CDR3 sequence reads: CASSYTTGDTEAFF. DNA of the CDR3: TGTGCCAGCAGCTACACGACAGGGGACACTGAAGCTTTCTTT.

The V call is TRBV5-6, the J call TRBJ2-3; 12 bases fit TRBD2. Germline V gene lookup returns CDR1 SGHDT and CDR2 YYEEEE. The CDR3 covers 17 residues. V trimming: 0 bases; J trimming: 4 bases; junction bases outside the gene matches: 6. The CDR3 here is CASSLDLAGGHADTQYF. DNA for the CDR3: TGTGCCAGCAGCTTGGACCTAGCGGGAGGGCATGCAGATACGCAGTATTTT.

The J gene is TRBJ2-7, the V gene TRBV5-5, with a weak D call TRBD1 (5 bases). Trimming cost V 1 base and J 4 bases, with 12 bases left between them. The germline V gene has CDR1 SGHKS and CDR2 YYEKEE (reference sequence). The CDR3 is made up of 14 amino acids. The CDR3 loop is CASSLLRTTYEQYF. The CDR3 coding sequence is TGTGCCAGCAGCTTGTTACGGACAACATACGAGCAGTACTTC.

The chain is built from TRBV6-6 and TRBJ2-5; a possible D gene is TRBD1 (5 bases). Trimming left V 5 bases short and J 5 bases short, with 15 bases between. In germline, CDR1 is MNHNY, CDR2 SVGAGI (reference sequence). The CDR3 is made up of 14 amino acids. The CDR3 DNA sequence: TGTGCCAGCAGTGTCAGGGCCCAATCGGAGACCCAGTACTTC. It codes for CASSVRAQSETQYF.

CDR3 loop: CASTQDSSRFYEQYF. The CDR3, as DNA: TGTGCCAGTACCCAGGACTCCAGTCGTTTCTACGAGCAGTACTTC. The chain carries TRBV19 and TRBJ2-7; weak D call: TRBD2 (5 bases). Germline values: CDR1 LNHDA, CDR2 SQIVND (reference sequence). The CDR3 loop spans 15 amino acids. The germline V and J ends were trimmed by 7 bases and 3 bases, with 19 bases remaining between them.

CDR3 protein: CASSSLAGVKGYEQYF. CDR3 in DNA: TGTGCCAGCAGCTCACTAGCGGGAGTCAAAGGGTACGAGCAGTACTTC. This chain connects TRBV28 to TRBJ2-7, with TRBD2 identical over 11 bases. V lost 6 bases to trimming and J lost 4 bases; unmatched junction nucleotides: 11. CDR1 is MDHEN, CDR2 SYDVKM, per germline. The length of the CDR3 is 16 residues.

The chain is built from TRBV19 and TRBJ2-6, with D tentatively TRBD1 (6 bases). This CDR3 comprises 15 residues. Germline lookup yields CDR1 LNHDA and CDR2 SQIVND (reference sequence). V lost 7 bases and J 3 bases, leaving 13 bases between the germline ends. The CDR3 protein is CASKRQEYGANVLTF. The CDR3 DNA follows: TGTGCCAGTAAGCGACAGGAGTATGGGGCCAACGTCCTGACTTTC.

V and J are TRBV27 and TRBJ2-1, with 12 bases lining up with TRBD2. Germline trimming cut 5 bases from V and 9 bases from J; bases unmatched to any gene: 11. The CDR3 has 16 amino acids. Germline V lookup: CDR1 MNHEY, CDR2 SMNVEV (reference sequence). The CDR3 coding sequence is TGTGCCAGCAGTCGACAGACTAGCGGGAGAAACGGTGAGCAGTTCTTC. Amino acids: CASSRQTSGRNGEQFF.

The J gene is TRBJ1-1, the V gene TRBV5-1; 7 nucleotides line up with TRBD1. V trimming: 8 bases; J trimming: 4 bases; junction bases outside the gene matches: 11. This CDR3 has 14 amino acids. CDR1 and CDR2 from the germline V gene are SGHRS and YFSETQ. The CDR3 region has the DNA TGCGCCAGTACGCTAACAGGGGACCTCACTGAAGCTTTCTTT. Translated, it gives CASTLTGDLTEAFF.